This entry features one TCR beta chain sequence. These data belong to a study of blood T cell repertoires in COVID-19. At the level of the study: The samples span acute and convalescent COVID-19 from the United States, Italy and Spain. Sources were T cells, B-cell-depleted T cells, or PBMCs; the material itself was cDNA or gDNA.

V shed 4 bases, J shed 4 bases, and the junction held 13 bases outside the gene matches. The CDR3 is made up of 17 amino acids. The germline gives CDR1 MNHEY, CDR2 SMNVEV (reference sequence). In the authors' workflow: Quantification of nucleated cells was approximated via reference gene primer amplification. Libraries were prepared by immunoSEQ multiplex PCR; TCRdb keeps only in-frame clonotypes and omits some of them. Clonal size and the V and J genes are those of that table, whereas D and trimming came from the DNA. The profile shows under 350,000 clones, around 86% of them singletons. The rearrangement uses TRBV27 and TRBJ2-5, with TRBD2 matching 9 bases. This sequence originates from a human donor in a cohort sampled during active COVID-19. The specimen was peripheral blood. Here the CDR3 DNA reads TGTGCCAGCAGTTCCGGGACTAGCCGTCGCCAAAGAGAGACCCAGTACTTC. Its protein product is CASSSGTSRRQRETQYF.